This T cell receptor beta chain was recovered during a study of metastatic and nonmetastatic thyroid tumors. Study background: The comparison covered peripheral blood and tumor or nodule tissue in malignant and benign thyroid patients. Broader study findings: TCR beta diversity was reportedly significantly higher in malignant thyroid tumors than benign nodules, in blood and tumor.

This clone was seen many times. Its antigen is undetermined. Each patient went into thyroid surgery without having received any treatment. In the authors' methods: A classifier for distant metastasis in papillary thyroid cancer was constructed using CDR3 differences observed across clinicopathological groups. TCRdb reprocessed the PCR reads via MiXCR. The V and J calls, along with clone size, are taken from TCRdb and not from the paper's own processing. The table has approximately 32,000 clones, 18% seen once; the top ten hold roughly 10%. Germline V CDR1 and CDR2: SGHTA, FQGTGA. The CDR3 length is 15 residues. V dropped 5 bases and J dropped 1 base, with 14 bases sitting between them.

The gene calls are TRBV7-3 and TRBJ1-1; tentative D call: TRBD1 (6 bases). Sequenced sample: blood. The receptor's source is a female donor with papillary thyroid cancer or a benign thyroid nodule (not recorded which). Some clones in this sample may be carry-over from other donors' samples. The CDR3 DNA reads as TGTGCCAGCAGCCAAGAGACAGGAAAGAACACTGAAGCTTTCTTT. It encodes CASSQETGKNTEAFF.